The 24 T cell receptor beta chains presented below share a single source sample, sequenced in a study of regulatory T cells in long-lasting Graves disease. Construction of TCR beta libraries relied on iRepertoire HTBI primers and on Arm-PCR targeting CDR3 regions. Each CDR3 protein gets one entry after TCRdb re-called the multiplex PCR reads with MiXCR. The sample contains around 250,000 distinct CDR3 sequences, 15% to 20% of which appear only once. Time point: newly diagnosed GD, antithyroid drugs for less than 3 months. RNA isolated from PBMCs was used to make the TCR library. These data are also associated with another study on T cells in Graves' hyperthyroidism and ophthalmopathy.

This specimen consisted of peripheral blood mononuclear cells (PBMCs), obtained at new diagnosis, from a patient treated with antithyroid drugs. These receptors were taken from a woman in her 30s with Graves disease.

This clonotype was detected many times. The J gene is TRBJ2-1, the V gene TRBV27, with D hard to call. The CDR3 loop spans 13 amino acids. The V gene lost 4 bases and the J gene lost 5 bases, with 9 bases spanning the gap. Per the germline V gene, CDR1 is MNHEY and CDR2 is SMNVEV (reference sequence). The CDR3 sequence: CASSSIPHNEQFF. CDR3 DNA sequence: TGTGCCAGCAGTTCTATACCTCACAATGAGCAGTTCTTC.

This clonotype was seen ten or more times. The J gene is TRBJ2-1, the V gene TRBV7-2; D gene unclear. V was clipped by 1 base and J by 6 bases, with 7 bases between them. The length of the CDR3 is 13 residues. Germline loops: CDR1 SGHTA, CDR2 FQGNSA. CDR3 in amino acids: CASSLVGFNEQFF. The CDR3 DNA is TGTGCCAGCAGCTTAGTTGGGTTCAATGAGCAGTTCTTC. Full variable domain (missing parts from reference TRBV7-2 and TRBJ2-1): GAGVSQSPSNKVTEKGKDVELRCDPISGHTALYWYRQSLGQGLEFLIYFQGNSAPDKSGLPSDRFSAERTGGSVSTLTIQRTQQEDSAVYLCASSLVGFNEQFFGPGTRLTVL.

This clonotype was counted many times. The chain couples TRBV7-9 to TRBJ2-5; 7 nucleotides agree with TRBD2. CDR1 is SEHNR, CDR2 FQNEAQ, per germline (reference sequence). The CDR3 is 14 residues long. J gave up 4 bases and V 3 bases, and 5 bases lay outside the gene matches. CDR3 DNA sequence: TGTGCCAGCAGCTTCGGTGGGGGGGGAGAGACCCAGTACTTC. Its translation: CASSFGGGGETQYF.

This clonotype showed up many times. The genes are TRBV5-4 and TRBJ2-7; 8 nucleotides match TRBD2. Germline CDR1 and CDR2: SGHNT and YYREEE (reference sequence). J was trimmed by 6 bases and V by 0 bases; bases with no gene match: 2. The CDR3 spans 13 residues. CDR3 region: CASSLDRGGEQYF. The CDR3 coding sequence is TGTGCCAGCAGCTTGGACCGGGGGGGCGAGCAGTACTTC.

In this sample, this clonotype turned up many times. Sequence at one end of the junction differs from germline and may be a read error. The rearrangement uses TRBV4-2 and TRBJ1-1, with 7 bases lining up with TRBD1. The CDR3 extends over 15 amino acids. Germline-derived CDR1 and CDR2 are LGHNA and YNFKEQ. The chain's CDR3 is CASSLGQAGDTEAFF. DNA of the CDR3: TGCGCCAGCAGCCTCGGACAGGCGGGGGACACTGAAGCTTTCTTT.

This clonotype came up a few times. This chain joins TRBV20-1 and TRBJ1-3; 10 positions match TRBD1. The CDR3 has 13 amino acids. The germline gives CDR1 DFQATT, CDR2 SNEGSKA (reference sequence). Trimming took 6 bases from V and 7 from J; bases not matched to a gene: 6. The CDR3 is CSALDRGANTIYF. In nucleotides, the CDR3 is TGCAGTGCCCTGGACAGGGGGGCGAACACCATATATTTT.

There are many counts of this clonotype. The gene calls are TRBV7-2 and TRBJ2-5; TRBD1 matches at 9 bases. V dropped 3 bases and J dropped 5; count of bases not matched to a gene: 4. The CDR3 has 14 amino acids. Germline-derived CDR1 and CDR2 are SGHTA and FQGNSA. CDR3 in DNA: TGTGCCAGCAGCTTCGACAGGGGGGTCGAGACCCAGTACTTC. Its protein product is CASSFDRGVETQYF.

Concerning this clonotype itself: Since a much larger clone is just one base distant, this may be a read error. The chain carries TRBV12-5 and TRBJ2-7; perhaps TRBD1 as D (5 bases). In germline, CDR1 is LGHNT, CDR2 FRNRAP. There are 14 residues in the CDR3. Trimming took off 2 bases at V and 0 bases at J, with 8 bases between the two ends. The CDR3 DNA is TGTGCTAGTGGTTTGACAGGCCTCTCCTACGAGCAGTACTTC. Translating gives CASGLTGLSYEQYF.

Here the CDR3 DNA reads TGTGCCATCAGGGTCACCCGGGACACAGGTTACAATGAGCAGTTCTTC. Translated: CAIRVTRDTGYNEQFF. The gene calls are TRBV10-3 and TRBJ2-1, with D perhaps TRBD1 (6 bases). The CDR3 length is 16 residues. CDR1 and CDR2 from the germline V gene are ENHRY and SYGVKD. Trimming left V 6 bases short and J 4 bases short, with 19 bases between.

This CDR3 reads CASSRQGPGTEAFF. The CDR3 DNA reads TGTGCCAGCAGCCGCCAGGGGCCGGGCACTGAAGCTTTCTTT. The rearrangement uses TRBV7-2 and TRBJ1-1, with D perhaps TRBD1 (6 bases). Trimming pared 5 bases from V and 4 bases from J, leaving 14 bases between. CDR3 length equals 14 residues. CDR1 is SGHTA, CDR2 FQGNSA, per germline.

In this sample, this clonotype turned up many times. One end of the junction varies from germline; a read error may be responsible. The V call is TRBV2, the J call TRBJ1-1; D remains unclear. Germline loops: CDR1 SNHLY, CDR2 FYNNEI. This CDR3 is built from 18 residues. CDR3 protein: CASSEPPDYSPRNPEAFF. DNA for the CDR3: TGTGCCAGCAGTGAGCCCCCAGACTATTCTCCCCGGAACCCTGAAGCTTTCTTT.

This clonotype has a count of ten or more. The V call is TRBV12-3 or TRBV12-4, the J call TRBJ1-1, with D possibly being TRBD1 (5 bases). The V and J ends lost 5 bases and 2 bases respectively, with 18 bases between them. This CDR3 comprises 16 residues. The CDR3 here is CASSPTGRIRNTEAFF. For the CDR3, the DNA is TGTGCCAGCAGTCCTACGGGACGGATAAGAAACACTGAAGCTTTCTTT.

In this sample, this clonotype turned up many times. Here the CDR3 reads CASSGERYTDTQYF. In DNA, the CDR3 is TGTGCCAGCAGTGGTGAGCGGTACACAGATACGCAGTATTTT. This chain joins TRBV2 and TRBJ2-3; a weak D match, TRBD2 (5 bases). Trimming took off 4 bases at V and 2 bases at J, with 10 bases between the two ends. This CDR3 is built from 14 residues. Germline V gene data show CDR1 as SNHLY and CDR2 as FYNNEI.

J is TRBJ2-1 and V is TRBV5-4; 7 bases match TRBD1. Trimming took 5 bases from V and 0 from J; bases not matched to a gene: 5. Germline V gene lookup returns CDR1 SGHNT and CDR2 YYREEE (reference sequence). The CDR3 totals 15 residues. In DNA form, the CDR3 reads TGTGCCAGCAGACTGGACAGGAGCTCCTACAATGAGCAGTTCTTC. Its translation: CASRLDRSSYNEQFF. Full variable domain (outside the CDR3, taken from reference TRBV5-4 and TRBJ2-1): ETGVTQSPTHLIKTRGQQVTLRCSSQSGHNTVSWYQQALGQGPQFIFQYYREEENGRGNFPPRFSGLQFPNYSSELNVNALELDDSALYLCASRLDRSSYNEQFFGPGTRLTVL.

V gene TRBV13 combines with J gene TRBJ1-1, with unresolved D. The CDR3 is 14 residues long. From germline, CDR1 is PRHDT and CDR2 FYEKMQ (reference sequence). V was clipped by 5 bases and J by 4 bases, with 14 bases between them. The CDR3 DNA is TGTGCCAGCAGCCCGCCTGGACGGCTCACTGAAGCTTTCTTT. Translation: CASSPPGRLTEAFF. Variable domain in full (rest from reference TRBV13 and TRBJ1-1): AAGVIQSPRHLIKEKRETATLKCYPIPRHDTVYWYQQGPGQDPQFLISFYEKMQSDKGSIPDRFSAQQFSDYHSELNMSSLELGDSALYFCASSPPGRLTEAFFGQGTRLTVV.

This clonotype has more than one count but fewer than ten. The chain has TRBV6-2 or TRBV6-3 and TRBJ2-2, with 9 bases that match TRBD1. Trimming at V came to 6 bases and at J to 5 bases, leaving 7 bases not matched to a gene. Germline CDR1 and CDR2: MNHEY and SVGEGT. The length of the CDR3 is 15 residues. The chain's CDR3 is CASRSGQGRTGELFF. The CDR3 nucleotides are TGTGCCAGCAGGTCGGGACAGGGACGGACCGGGGAGCTGTTTTTT.

There are many counts of this clonotype. The V gene is TRBV12-3 or TRBV12-4, the J gene TRBJ2-5, with 11 nucleotides matching TRBD2. The CDR3 sequence is 14 residues long. With 3 bases clipped from V and 4 bases from J, the junction kept 1 base outside the gene matches. The CDR3 DNA is TGTGCCAGCAGTTTCACTAGCGGGGGAGAGACCCAGTACTTC. It translates to CASSFTSGGETQYF.

This clonotype was observed many times. The chain carries TRBV7-9 and TRBJ2-4; D remains ambiguous. V was cut by 4 bases and J by 0 bases, with 7 bases left in between. The CDR3 is made up of 14 amino acids. Germline CDR1 is SEHNR and CDR2 is FQNEAQ (reference sequence). Here the CDR3 DNA reads TGTGCCAGCAGCTCGAGGACAGCCAAAAACATTCAGTACTTC. It codes for CASSSRTAKNIQYF. The full variable domain, its missing parts supplied by reference TRBV7-9 and TRBJ2-4, is DTGVSQNPRHKITKRGQNVTFRCDPISEHNRLYWYRQTLGQGPEFLTYFQNEAQLEKSRLLSDRFSAERPKGSFSTLEIQRTEQGDSAMYLCASSSRTAKNIQYFGAGTRLSVL.

This clonotype was seen many times. This chain links TRBV20-1 with TRBJ1-3; 8 bases are a match to TRBD1. Germline CDR1 and CDR2: DFQATT and SNEGSKA (reference sequence). The CDR3 spans 16 residues. J lost 4 bases, V lost 0 bases, and 8 bases had no gene match. CDR3 loop: CSARDKDRGVGNTIYF. The CDR3 nucleotides read TGCAGTGCTAGAGATAAAGACAGGGGAGTCGGAAACACCATATATTTT.

This clonotype has a count of ten or more. The chain employs TRBV12-3 or TRBV12-4 and TRBJ1-1; D is unclear. This CDR3 region has 14 residues. V was clipped by 6 bases and J by 7 bases, with 18 bases between them. The CDR3 loop is CASSPGPLSREAFF. The CDR3 region has the DNA TGTGCCAGCAGCCCAGGACCACTCTCGCGTGAAGCTTTCTTT.

This clonotype was counted between two and nine times. The chain has TRBV19 and TRBJ1-5; TRBD1 might be the D (5 bases). Germline CDR1 reads LNHDA; CDR2 reads SQIVND (reference sequence). V was clipped by 6 bases and J by 4 bases, with 16 bases between them. The CDR3 contains 15 residues. This CDR3 is CASRGVGIGNQPQHF. The CDR3 region has the DNA TGTGCCAGTAGGGGGGTGGGGATTGGGAATCAGCCCCAGCATTTT.

This clonotype turned up a few times. The chain combines TRBV6-5 with TRBJ2-5; D is ambiguous. V lost 2 bases, J lost 4 bases, and 5 bases lay in between. The CDR3 extends over 12 amino acids. Germline V gene sequence: CDR1 MNHEY, CDR2 SVGAGI. The CDR3 DNA sequence: TGTGCCAGCAGTTACCTGCGAGAGACCCAGTACTTC. Encoded protein: CASSYLRETQYF.

This clonotype showed up many times. The chain carries TRBV5-4 and TRBJ2-3; TRBD2 might be the D (5 bases). CDR3 length: 14 residues. V was pared by 4 bases and J by 6 bases, with 15 bases between. The germline CDR1 and CDR2 sequences are SGHNT and YYREEE (reference sequence). The CDR3 spells CASSLYSGRDTQYF. The CDR3 nucleotides are TGTGCCAGCAGCCTATACAGCGGTCGGGATACGCAGTATTTT.

The sample holds many counts of this clonotype. In DNA form, the CDR3 reads TGTGCCAGCAGCCCTCGAGACAGGGGGCCTGATACGCAGTATTTT. The encoded protein is CASSPRDRGPDTQYF. V usage is TRBV7-2 and J usage is TRBJ2-3; 10 bases are shared with TRBD1. CDR3 length equals 15 residues. V gave up 5 bases and J gave up 6 bases; unmatched junction bases: 8. Germline CDR1 is SGHTA and CDR2 is FQGNSA.